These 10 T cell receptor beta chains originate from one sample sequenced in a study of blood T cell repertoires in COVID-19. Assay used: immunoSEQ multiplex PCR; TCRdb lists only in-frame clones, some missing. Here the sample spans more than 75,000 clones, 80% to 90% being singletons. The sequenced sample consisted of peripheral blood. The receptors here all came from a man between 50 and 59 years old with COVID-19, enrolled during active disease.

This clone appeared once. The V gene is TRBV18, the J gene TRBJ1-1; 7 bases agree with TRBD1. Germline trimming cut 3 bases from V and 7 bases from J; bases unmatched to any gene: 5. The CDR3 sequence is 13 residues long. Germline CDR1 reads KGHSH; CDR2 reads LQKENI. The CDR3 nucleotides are TGTGCCAGCTCACCCCGGGCAGGGGGTGAAGCTTTCTTT. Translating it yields CASSPRAGGEAFF. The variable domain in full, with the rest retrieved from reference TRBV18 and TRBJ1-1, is NAGVMQNPRHLVRRRGQEARLRCSPMKGHSHVYWYRQLPEEGLKFMVYLQKENIIDESGMPKERFSAEFPKEGPSILRIQQVVRGDSAAYFCASSPRAGGEAFFGQGTRLTVV.

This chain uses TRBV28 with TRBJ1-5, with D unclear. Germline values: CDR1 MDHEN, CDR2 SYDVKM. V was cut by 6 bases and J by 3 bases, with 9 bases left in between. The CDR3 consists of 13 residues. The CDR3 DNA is TGTGCCAGCAGGGGAGGGATCAATCAGCCCCAGCATTTT. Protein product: CASRGGINQPQHF.

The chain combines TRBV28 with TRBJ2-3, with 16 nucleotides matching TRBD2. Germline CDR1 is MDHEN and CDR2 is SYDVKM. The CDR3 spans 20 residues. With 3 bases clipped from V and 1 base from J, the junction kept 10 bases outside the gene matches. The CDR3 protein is CASSFLLGTSGGAGTDTQYF. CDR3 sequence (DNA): TGTGCCAGCAGTTTTTTGCTTGGGACTAGCGGGGGGGCGGGCACAGATACGCAGTATTTT.

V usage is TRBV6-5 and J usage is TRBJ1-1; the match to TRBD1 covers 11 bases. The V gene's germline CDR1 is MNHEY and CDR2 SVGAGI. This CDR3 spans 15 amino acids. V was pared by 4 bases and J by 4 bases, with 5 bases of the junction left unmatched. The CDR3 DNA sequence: TGTGCCAGCAGTTCCCCCGGGACAGGGGGCACTGAAGCTTTCTTT. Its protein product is CASSSPGTGGTEAFF.

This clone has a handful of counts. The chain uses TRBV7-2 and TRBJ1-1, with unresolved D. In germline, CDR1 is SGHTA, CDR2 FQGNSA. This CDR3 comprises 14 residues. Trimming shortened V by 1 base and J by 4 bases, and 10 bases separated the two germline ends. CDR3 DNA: TGTGCCAGCAGCTTAGTTGGCGGAGGCACTGAAGCTTTCTTT. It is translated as CASSLVGGGTEAFF.

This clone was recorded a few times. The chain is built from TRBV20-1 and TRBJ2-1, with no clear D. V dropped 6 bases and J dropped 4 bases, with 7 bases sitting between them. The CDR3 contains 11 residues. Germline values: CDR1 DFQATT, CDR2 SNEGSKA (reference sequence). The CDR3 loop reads CSAEQYNEQFF. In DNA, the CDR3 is TGCAGTGCAGAGCAATACAATGAGCAGTTCTTC.

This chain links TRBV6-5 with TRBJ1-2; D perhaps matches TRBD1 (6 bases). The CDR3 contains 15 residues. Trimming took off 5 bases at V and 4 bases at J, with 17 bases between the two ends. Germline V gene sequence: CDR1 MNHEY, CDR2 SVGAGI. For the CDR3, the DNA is TGTGCCAGCAGTCCTCTTCCGCAGGGGAGCTATGGCTACACCTTC. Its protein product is CASSPLPQGSYGYTF.

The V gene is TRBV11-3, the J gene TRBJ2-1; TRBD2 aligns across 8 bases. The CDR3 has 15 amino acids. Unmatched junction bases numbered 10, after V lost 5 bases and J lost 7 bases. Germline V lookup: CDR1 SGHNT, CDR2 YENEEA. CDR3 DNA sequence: TGTGCCAGCAGCACCAGCGGGAGCGTAGAGAATGAGCAGTTCTTC. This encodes CASSTSGSVENEQFF.

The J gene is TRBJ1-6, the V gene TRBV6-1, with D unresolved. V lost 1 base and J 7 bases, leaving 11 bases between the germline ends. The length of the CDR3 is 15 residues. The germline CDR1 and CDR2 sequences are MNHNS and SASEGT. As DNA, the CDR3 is TGTGCCAGCAGTGAAGAGCCAAAAACGAATTCACCCCTCCACTTT. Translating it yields CASSEEPKTNSPLHF.

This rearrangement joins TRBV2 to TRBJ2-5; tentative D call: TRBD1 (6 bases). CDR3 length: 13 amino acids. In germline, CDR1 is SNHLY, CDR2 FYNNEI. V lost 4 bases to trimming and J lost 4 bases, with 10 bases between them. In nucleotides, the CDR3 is TGTGCCAGCAGTGTACAGGGCCGAGAGACCCAGTACTTC. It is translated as CASSVQGRETQYF.